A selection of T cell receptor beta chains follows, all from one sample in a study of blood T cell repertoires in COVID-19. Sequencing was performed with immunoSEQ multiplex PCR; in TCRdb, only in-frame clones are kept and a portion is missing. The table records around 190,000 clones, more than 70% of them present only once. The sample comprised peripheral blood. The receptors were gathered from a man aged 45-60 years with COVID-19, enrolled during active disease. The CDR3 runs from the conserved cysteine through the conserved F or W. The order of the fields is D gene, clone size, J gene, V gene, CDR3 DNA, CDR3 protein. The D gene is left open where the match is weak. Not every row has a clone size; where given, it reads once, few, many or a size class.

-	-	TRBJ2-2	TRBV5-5	TGTGCCAGCAGCTTGGACAGTAACACCGGGGAGCTGTTTTTT	CASSLDSNTGELFF
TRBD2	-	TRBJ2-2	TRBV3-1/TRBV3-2	TGTGCCAGCAGCCCTGGCCGGGGGGGCTTCGCCGGGGAGCTGTTTTTT	CASSPGRGGFAGELFF
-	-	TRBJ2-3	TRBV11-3	TGTGCCAGCAGCCCCGGACGGGGGACTAGCACAGATACGCAGTATTTT	CASSPGRGTSTDTQYF
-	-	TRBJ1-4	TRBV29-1	TGCAGCGTTGTTTTACAGTGGAATGAAAAACTGTTTTTT	CSVVLQWNEKLFF
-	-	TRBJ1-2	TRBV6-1	TGTGCCAGCAGTGAAGCGGTGGTTAGCTATGGCTACACCTTC	CASSEAVVSYGYTF
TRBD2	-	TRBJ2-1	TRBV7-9	TGTGCCAGCAGCTTCGGCCTAGCGGGAGGGCCTAATGAGCAGTTCTTC	CASSFGLAGGPNEQFF
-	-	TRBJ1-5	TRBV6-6	TGTGCCAGCTGGGACTACTTTAGCAATCAGCCCCAGCATTTT	CASWDYFSNQPQHF
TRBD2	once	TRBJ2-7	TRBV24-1	TGTGCCACCAGTGATTTAAGGGGGACTAGCACAATTTTGGGGGCTTACGAGCAGTACTTC	CATSDLRGTSTILGAYEQYF
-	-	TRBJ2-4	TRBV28	TGTGCCAGCAGTTCCGGAGGGGTAACGGACATTCAGTACTTC	CASSSGGVTDIQYF
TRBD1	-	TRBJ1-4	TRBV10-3	TGTGCCATCAGTGATTCAACAGGGGCAGAGGAAAAACTGTTTTTT	CAISDSTGAEEKLFF
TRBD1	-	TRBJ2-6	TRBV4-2	TGTGCCAGCAGCCAAGGGACAGGGGGCTACTCTGGGGCCAACGTCCTGACTTTC	CASSQGTGGYSGANVLTF
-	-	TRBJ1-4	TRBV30	TGTGCCTGGGGACGGACAGAAAAACTGTTTTTT	CAWGRTEKLFF
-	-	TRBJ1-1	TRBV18	TGTGCCAGCTCACCGGGCCCGAACACTGAAGCTTTCTTT	CASSPGPNTEAFF
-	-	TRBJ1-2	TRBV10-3	TGTGCCATCAGCGAACCGGGGAATGGCTACACCTTC	CAISEPGNGYTF
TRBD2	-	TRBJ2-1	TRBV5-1	TGCGCCAGTCAGGAACTAGCGGGAGGGAACAATGAGCAGTTCTTC	CASQELAGGNNEQFF
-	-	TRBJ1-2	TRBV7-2	TGTGCCAGCAGCTTCGCGCCGGGTGGGGGGGCTACCTATGGCTACACCTTC	CASSFAPGGGATYGYTF